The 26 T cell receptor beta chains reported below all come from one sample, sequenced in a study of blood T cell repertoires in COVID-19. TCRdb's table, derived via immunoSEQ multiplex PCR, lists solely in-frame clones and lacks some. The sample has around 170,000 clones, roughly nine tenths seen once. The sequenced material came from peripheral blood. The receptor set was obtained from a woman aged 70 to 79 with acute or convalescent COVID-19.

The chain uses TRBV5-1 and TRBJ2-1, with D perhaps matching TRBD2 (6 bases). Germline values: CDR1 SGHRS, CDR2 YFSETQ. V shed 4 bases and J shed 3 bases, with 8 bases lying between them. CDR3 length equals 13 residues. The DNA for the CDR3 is TGCGCCAGCAGCCTGGGAGGCTACAATGAGCAGTTCTTC. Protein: CASSLGGYNEQFF.

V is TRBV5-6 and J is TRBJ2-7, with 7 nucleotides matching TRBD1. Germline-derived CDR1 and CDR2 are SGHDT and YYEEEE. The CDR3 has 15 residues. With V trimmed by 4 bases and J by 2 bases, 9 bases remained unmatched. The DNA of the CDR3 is TGTGCCAGCAGCCCAAACCCGGGACAGCCCTACGAGCAGTACTTC. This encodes CASSPNPGQPYEQYF.

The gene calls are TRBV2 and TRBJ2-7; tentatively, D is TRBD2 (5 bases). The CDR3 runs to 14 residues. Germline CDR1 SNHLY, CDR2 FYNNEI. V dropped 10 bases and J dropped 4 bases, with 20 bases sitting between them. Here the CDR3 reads CATRIEGTLYEQYF. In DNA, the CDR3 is TGTGCCACTCGTATCGAGGGTACTTTGTACGAGCAGTACTTC.

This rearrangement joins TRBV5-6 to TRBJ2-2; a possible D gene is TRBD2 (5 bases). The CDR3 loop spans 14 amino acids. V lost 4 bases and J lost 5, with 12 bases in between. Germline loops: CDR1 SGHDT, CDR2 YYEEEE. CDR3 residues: CASSPRTVTGELFF. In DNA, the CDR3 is TGTGCCAGCAGCCCCAGGACTGTGACCGGGGAGCTGTTTTTT. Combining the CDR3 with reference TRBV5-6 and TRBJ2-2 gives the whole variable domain DAGVTQSPTHLIKTRGQQVTLRCSPKSGHDTVSWYQQALGQGPQFIFQYYEEEERQRGNFPDRFSGHQFPNYSSELNVNALLLGDSALYLCASSPRTVTGELFFGEGSRLTVL.

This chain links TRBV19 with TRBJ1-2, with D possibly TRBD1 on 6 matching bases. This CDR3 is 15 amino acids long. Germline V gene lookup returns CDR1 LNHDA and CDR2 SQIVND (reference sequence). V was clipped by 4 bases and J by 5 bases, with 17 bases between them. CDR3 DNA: TGTGCCAGTAGTAAGACAGGTCGAAGGGGATATGGCTACACCTTC. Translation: CASSKTGRRGYGYTF.

The CDR3 DNA follows: TGCGCCAGCAGCCAAGAGCGGACAGCCAACTATGGCTACACCTTC. Translating gives CASSQERTANYGYTF. The J gene is TRBJ1-2, the V gene TRBV4-3; tentative D call: TRBD1 (6 bases). Germline loops: CDR1 LGHNA, CDR2 YSLEER. This CDR3 region has 15 residues. V was pared by 0 bases and J by 2 bases, with 10 bases between.

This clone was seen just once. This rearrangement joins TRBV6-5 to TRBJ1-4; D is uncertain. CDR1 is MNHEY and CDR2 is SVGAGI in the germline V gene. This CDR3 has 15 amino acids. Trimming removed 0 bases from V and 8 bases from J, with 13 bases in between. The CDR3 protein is CASSYSWRAGEKLFF. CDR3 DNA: TGTGCCAGCAGTTACTCTTGGAGGGCGGGCGAAAAACTGTTTTTT.

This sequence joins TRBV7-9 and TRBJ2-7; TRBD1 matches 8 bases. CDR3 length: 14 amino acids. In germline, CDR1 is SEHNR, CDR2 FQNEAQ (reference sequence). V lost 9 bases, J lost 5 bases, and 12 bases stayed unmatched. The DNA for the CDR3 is TGTGCCAGTGGAATCGGGACAGGTTACGACGAGCAGTACTTC. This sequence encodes CASGIGTGYDEQYF.

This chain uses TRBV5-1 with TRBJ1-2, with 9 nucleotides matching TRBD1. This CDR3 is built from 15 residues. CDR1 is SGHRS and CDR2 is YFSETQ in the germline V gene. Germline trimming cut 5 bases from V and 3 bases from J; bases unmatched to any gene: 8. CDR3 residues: CASSGSGTGHYGYTF. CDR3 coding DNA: TGCGCCAGCAGTGGTTCCGGGACAGGGCACTATGGCTACACCTTC.

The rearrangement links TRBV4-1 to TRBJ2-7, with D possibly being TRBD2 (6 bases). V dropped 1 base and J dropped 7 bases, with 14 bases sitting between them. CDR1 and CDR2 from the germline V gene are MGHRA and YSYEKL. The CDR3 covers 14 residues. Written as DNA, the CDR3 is TGCGCCAGCAGCCAAGTACTTGGGGCGGGGGAGCAGTACTTC. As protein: CASSQVLGAGEQYF.

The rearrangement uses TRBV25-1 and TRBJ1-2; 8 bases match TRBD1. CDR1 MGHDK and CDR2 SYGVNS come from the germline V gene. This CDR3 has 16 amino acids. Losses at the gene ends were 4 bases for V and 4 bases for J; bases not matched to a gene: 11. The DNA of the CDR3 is TGTGCCAGCAGTGCGGCAGGGGGCGTTGCGGGCTATGGCTACACCTTC. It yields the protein CASSAAGGVAGYGYTF.

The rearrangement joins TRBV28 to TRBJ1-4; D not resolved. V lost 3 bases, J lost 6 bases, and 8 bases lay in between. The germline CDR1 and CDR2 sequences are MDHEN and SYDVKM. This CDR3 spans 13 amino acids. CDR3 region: CASSLRGYEKLFF. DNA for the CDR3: TGTGCCAGCAGTTTGCGAGGGTATGAAAAACTGTTTTTT.

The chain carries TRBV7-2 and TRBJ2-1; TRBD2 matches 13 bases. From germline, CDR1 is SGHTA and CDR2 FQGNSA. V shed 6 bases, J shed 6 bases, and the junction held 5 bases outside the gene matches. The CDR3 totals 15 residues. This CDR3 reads CASSRLAGGFNEQFF. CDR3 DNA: TGTGCCAGCAGTCGACTAGCGGGGGGATTCAATGAGCAGTTCTTC.

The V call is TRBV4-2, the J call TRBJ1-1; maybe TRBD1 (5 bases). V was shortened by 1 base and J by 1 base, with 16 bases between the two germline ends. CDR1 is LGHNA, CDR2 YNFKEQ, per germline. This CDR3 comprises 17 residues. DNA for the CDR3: TGTGCCAGCAGCCAAGTCGGGGGGGGTCTTACGAACACTGAAGCTTTCTTT. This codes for CASSQVGGGLTNTEAFF.

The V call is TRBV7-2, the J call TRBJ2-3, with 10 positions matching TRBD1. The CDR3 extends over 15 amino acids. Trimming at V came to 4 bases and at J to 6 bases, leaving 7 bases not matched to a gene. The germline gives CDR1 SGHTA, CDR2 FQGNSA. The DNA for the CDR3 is TGTGCCAGCAGCTGGACAGGGGGGAGCCCGGATACGCAGTATTTT. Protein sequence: CASSWTGGSPDTQYF.

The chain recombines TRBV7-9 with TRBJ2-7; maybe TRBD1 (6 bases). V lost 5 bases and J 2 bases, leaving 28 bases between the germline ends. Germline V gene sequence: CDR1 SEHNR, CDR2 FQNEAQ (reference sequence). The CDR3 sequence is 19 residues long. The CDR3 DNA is TGTGCCAGCAGCGGTCCCACAGGGCGGCTTTCTAGCCCAACCTACGAGCAGTACTTC. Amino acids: CASSGPTGRLSSPTYEQYF.

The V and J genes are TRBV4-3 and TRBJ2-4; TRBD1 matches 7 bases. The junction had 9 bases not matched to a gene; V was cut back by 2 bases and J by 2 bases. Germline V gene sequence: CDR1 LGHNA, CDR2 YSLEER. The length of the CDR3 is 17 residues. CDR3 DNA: TGCGCCAGCAGCCAATCCCGGGACAGCCAGTCCAAAAACATTCAGTACTTC. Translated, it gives CASSQSRDSQSKNIQYF.

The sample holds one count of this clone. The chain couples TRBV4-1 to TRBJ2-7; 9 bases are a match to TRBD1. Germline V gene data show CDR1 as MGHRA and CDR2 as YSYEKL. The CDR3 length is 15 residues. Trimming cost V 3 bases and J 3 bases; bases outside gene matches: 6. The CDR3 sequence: CASSHPGTGFYEQYF. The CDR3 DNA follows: TGCGCCAGCAGCCATCCCGGGACAGGGTTCTACGAGCAGTACTTC.

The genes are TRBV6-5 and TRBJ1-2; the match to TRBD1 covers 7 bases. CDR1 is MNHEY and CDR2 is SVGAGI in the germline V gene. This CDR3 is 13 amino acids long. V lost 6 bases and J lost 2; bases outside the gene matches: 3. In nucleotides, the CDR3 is TGTGCCAGCAGCCGACAGGGAAACTATGGCTACACCTTC. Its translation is CASSRQGNYGYTF.

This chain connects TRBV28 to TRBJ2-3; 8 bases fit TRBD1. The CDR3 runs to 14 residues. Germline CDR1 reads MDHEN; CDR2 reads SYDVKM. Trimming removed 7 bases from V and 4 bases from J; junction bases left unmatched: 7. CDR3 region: CASTPDRVADTQYF. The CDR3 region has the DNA TGTGCCAGCACGCCGGACAGGGTCGCAGATACGCAGTATTTT.

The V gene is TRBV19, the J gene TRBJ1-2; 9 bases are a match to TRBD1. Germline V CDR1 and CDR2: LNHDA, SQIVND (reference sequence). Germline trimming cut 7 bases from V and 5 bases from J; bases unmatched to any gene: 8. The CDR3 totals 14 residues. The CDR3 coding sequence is TGTGCCAGTAACAAGGGACAGGGCGAATATGGCTACACCTTC. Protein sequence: CASNKGQGEYGYTF.

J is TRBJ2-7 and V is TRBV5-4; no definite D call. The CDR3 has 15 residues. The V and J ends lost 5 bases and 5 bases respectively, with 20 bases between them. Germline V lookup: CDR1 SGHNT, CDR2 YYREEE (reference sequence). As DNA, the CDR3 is TGTGCCAGCAGTCCAACCCCGAGAGGTCGGAACGAGCAGTACTTC. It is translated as CASSPTPRGRNEQYF. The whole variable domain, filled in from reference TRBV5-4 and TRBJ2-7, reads ETGVTQSPTHLIKTRGQQVTLRCSSQSGHNTVSWYQQALGQGPQFIFQYYREEENGRGNFPPRFSGLQFPNYSSELNVNALELDDSALYLCASSPTPRGRNEQYFGPGTRLTVT.

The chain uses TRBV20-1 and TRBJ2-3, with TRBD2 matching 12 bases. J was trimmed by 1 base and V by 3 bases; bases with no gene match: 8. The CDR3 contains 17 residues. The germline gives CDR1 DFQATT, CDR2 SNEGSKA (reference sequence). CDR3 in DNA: TGCAGTGCTAGTCGACTAGCGGGAGCAGGCGGCACAGATACGCAGTATTTT. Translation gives CSASRLAGAGGTDTQYF.

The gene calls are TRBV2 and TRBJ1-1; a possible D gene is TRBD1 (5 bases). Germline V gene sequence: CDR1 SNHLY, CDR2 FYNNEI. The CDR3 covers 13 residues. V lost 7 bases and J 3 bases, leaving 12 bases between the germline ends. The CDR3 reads CASKGRIYTEAFF. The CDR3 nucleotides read TGTGCCAGCAAGGGGCGTATTTACACTGAAGCTTTCTTT.

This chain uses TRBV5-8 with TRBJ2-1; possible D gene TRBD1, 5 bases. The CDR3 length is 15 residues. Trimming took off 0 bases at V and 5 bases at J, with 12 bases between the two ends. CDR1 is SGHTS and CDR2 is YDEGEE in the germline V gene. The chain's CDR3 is CASSLVAGPDNEQFF. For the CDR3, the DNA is TGTGCCAGCAGCTTGGTGGCAGGGCCAGACAATGAGCAGTTCTTC.

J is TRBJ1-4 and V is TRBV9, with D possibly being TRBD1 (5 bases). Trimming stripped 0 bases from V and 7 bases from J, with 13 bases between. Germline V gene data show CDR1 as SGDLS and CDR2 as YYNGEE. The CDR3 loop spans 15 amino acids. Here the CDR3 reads CASSVAGGLGEKLFF. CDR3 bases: TGTGCCAGCAGCGTAGCCGGGGGTCTTGGTGAAAAACTGTTTTTT.